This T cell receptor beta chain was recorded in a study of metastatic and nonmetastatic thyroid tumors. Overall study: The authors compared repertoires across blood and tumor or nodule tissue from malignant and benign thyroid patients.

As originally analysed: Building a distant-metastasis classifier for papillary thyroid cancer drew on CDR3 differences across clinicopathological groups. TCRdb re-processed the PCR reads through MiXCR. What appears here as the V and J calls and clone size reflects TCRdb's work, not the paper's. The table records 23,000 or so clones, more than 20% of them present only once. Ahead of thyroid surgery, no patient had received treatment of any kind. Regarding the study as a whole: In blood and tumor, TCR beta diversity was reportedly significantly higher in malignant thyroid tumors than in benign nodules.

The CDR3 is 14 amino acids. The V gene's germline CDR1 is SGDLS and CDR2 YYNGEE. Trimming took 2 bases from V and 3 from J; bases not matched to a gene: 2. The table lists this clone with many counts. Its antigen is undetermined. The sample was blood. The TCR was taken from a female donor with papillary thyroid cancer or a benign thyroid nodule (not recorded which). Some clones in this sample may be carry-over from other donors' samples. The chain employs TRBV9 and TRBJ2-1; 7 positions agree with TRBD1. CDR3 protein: CASSVDRVYNEQFF. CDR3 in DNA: TGTGCCAGCAGCGTTGACAGGGTCTACAATGAGCAGTTCTTC.